This is a list of T cell receptor beta chains from one sample in a study of blood T cell repertoires in COVID-19. Libraries were prepared by immunoSEQ multiplex PCR; TCRdb keeps only in-frame clonotypes and omits some of them. This sample has approximately 60,000 clones, with approximately 94% found just once. The sequencing input was peripheral blood. These receptors were taken from a man aged 65 to 85 with active COVID-19. CDR3s include the opening cysteine and the closing phenylalanine or tryptophan. D genes are given only for firm matches. Rows give clone size only sometimes, using once, few, many, or a class for an expanded clone.

V gene	J gene	clone size	D gene	CDR3 protein	CDR3 DNA
TRBV2	TRBJ1-2	few	.	CASSPGHYGYTF	TGTGCCAGCAGTCCTGGCCACTATGGCTACACCTTC
TRBV6-5	TRBJ1-2	.	.	CASSYEAGYGYTF	TGTGCCAGCAGTTACGAGGCTGGGTATGGCTACACCTTC
TRBV5-4	TRBJ1-4	.	.	CASSLSGKKLFF	TGTGCCAGCAGCTTGTCCGGGAAAAAACTGTTTTTT
TRBV4-2	TRBJ2-3	.	TRBD2	CASSQVSSGGTDTQYF	TGTGCCAGCAGCCAAGTTTCTAGCGGGGGCACAGATACGCAGTATTTT
TRBV2	TRBJ1-5	.	TRBD1	CASSQNRGWNQPQHF	TGTGCCAGCAGTCAAAACAGGGGGTGGAATCAGCCCCAGCATTTT
TRBV5-1	TRBJ2-1	.	TRBD2	CASSPEAGGRYNEQFF	TGCGCCAGCAGCCCGGAGGCGGGGGGGCGGTACAATGAGCAGTTCTTC
TRBV6-5	TRBJ1-6	few	TRBD1	CASLPLQGVNSPLHF	TGTGCCAGCCTTCCCCTACAGGGGGTGAATTCACCCCTCCACTTT
TRBV5-1	TRBJ2-4	.	.	CASSLDAVGIQYF	TGCGCCAGCAGCTTGGATGCGGTTGGCATTCAGTACTTC
TRBV9	TRBJ2-3	.	TRBD2	CASSVLAGDDTQYF	TGTGCCAGCAGCGTATTAGCGGGGGATGATACGCAGTATTTT
TRBV7-2	TRBJ2-1	.	.	CASSLAGTPGDEQFF	TGTGCCAGCAGCTTAGCTGGGACTCCCGGCGATGAGCAGTTCTTC
TRBV11-2	TRBJ1-2	.	.	CASSSITGTGDYGYTF	TGTGCCAGCAGCTCGATTACCGGGACGGGGGACTATGGCTACACCTTC
TRBV18	TRBJ2-1	.	TRBD2	CASSPGAGGSNEQFF	TGTGCCAGCTCACCAGGAGCGGGGGGGAGCAATGAGCAGTTCTTC
TRBV9	TRBJ2-2	.	TRBD1	CASSPRGQGWAGELFF	TGTGCCAGCAGCCCCCGGGGACAGGGTTGGGCCGGGGAGCTGTTTTTT
TRBV5-5	TRBJ2-3	.	.	CASSLGGPDTQYF	TGTGCCAGCAGCTTGGGAGGTCCTGATACGCAGTATTTT
TRBV18	TRBJ1-2	.	.	CARPRGDGYGYTF	TGTGCCAGACCACGGGGGGACGGCTATGGCTACACCTTC
TRBV7-2	TRBJ2-7	.	TRBD2	CASSFSSGGTYEQYF	TGTGCCAGCAGCTTTTCTAGCGGGGGAACCTACGAGCAGTACTTC
TRBV19	TRBJ1-4	medium-sized	.	CASSGGRGEKLFF	TGTGCCAGTAGTGGGGGGAGAGGAGAAAAACTGTTTTTT
TRBV18	TRBJ2-1	.	TRBD1	CASSRDRANNEQFF	TGTGCCAGCTCGAGGGACAGGGCGAACAATGAGCAGTTCTTC
TRBV20-1	TRBJ1-2	.	TRBD1	CSAPNRGGYTF	TGCAGTGCTCCTAACAGGGGCGGCTACACCTTC
TRBV5-4	TRBJ2-2	.	TRBD1	CASSQGQGVTGELFF	TGTGCCAGCAGCCAGGGACAGGGCGTCACCGGGGAGCTGTTTTTT
TRBV7-3	TRBJ2-1	.	.	CASSLGPGSYNEQFF	TGTGCCAGCAGCTTAGGCCCGGGCTCCTACAATGAGCAGTTCTTC
TRBV5-1	TRBJ2-5	.	TRBD1	CASSPGTGGYQETQYF	TGCGCCAGCAGCCCCGGGACAGGGGGCTACCAAGAGACCCAGTACTTC
TRBV29-1	TRBJ2-7	.	TRBD1	CSVGQGVEQYF	TGCAGCGTGGGACAGGGGGTCGAGCAGTACTTC
TRBV18	TRBJ1-1	.	.	CASSPPVTRDTEAFF	TGTGCCAGCTCACCACCTGTTACACGGGACACTGAAGCTTTCTTT
TRBV4-3	TRBJ2-1	.	TRBD2	CASSQGWTSDNEQFF	TGCGCCAGCAGCCAAGGGTGGACTAGTGACAATGAGCAGTTCTTC
TRBV10-3	TRBJ1-6	.	.	CAISMDSSPRNSPLHF	TGTGCCATCAGCATGGACAGTAGCCCCCGTAATTCACCCCTCCACTTT